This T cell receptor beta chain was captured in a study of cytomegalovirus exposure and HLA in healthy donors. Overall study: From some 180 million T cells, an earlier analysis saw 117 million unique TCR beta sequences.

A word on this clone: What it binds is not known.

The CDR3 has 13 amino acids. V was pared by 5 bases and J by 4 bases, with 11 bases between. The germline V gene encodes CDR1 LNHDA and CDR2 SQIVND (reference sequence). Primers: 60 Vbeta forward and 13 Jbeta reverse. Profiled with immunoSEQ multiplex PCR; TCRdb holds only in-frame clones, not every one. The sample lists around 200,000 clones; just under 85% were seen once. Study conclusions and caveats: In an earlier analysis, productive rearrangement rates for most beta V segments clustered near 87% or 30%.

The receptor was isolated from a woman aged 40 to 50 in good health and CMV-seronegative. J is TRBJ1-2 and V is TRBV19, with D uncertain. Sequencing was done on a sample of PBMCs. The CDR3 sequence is CASSPRGGYGYTF. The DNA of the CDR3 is TGTGCCAGTAGTCCCCGCGGTGGCTATGGCTACACCTTC.